This T cell receptor (beta chain) is from a study of T cell responses to AZD1222 COVID-19 vaccine. Findings of the study overall: No day 14 peak samples; only post-peak repertoires were characterized. The donor cohort was predominantly white British with a female majority, and clonal diversity may have been underestimated. Targets within unmutated variant regions were reportedly found for nearly half of spike-specific TCRs.

The CDR3 runs to 14 residues. CDR1 is SEHNR and CDR2 is FQNEAQ in the germline V gene (reference sequence). Trimming took off 5 bases at V and 3 bases at J, with 11 bases between the two ends. This clone was counted a few times. Its antigen is not known. Using immunoSEQ multiplex PCR, the repertoire was profiled, and TCRdb retains in-frame clones only, with some absent. The repertoire includes 150,000 to 200,000 clones, 85% to 90% of them detected once, and about 25% sits in the top ten. The sequence derives from an adult who received the AZD1222 COVID-19 vaccine. The sequenced sample was peripheral blood, obtained 28 days after the second AZD1222 dose. V gene TRBV7-9 combines with J gene TRBJ2-4; D ambiguous. CDR3 bases: TGTGCCAGCAGCCCCCGGCCAGACAAAAACATTCAGTACTTC. This sequence encodes CASSPRPDKNIQYF.